This T cell receptor (beta chain) was recorded in a study of shared clonotypes between healthy human individuals. Study-wide background: The plates for each donor numbered three CD4 naive, three CD4 memory, two CD8 naive and one CD8 memory.

Measured with immunoSEQ multiplex PCR; TCRdb has only the in-frame clones, and not every one. The table shows roughly 530,000 clones, with 90% to 96% occurring only once. Broader study findings: Non-shared clonotypes showed lower generation probabilities than clonotypes common to all four donors.

Germline values: CDR1 SGHRS, CDR2 YFSETQ. The trim removed 4 bases at V and 2 bases at J, leaving 12 bases unmatched. The CDR3 covers 17 residues. A remark on this clone: Its specificity is unknown.

The chain is built from TRBV5-1 and TRBJ2-5; 9 nucleotides match TRBD1. The TCR sequence derives from a woman aged 25 to 39 in good health. Sequenced input: naive CD4+ T cells sorted from blood. This sample's subset: CD45RA+ positively selected. The CDR3 protein is CASSPRGQGIIQETQYF. In DNA form, the CDR3 reads TGCGCCAGCAGCCCCAGGGGACAGGGAATTATTCAAGAGACCCAGTACTTC.